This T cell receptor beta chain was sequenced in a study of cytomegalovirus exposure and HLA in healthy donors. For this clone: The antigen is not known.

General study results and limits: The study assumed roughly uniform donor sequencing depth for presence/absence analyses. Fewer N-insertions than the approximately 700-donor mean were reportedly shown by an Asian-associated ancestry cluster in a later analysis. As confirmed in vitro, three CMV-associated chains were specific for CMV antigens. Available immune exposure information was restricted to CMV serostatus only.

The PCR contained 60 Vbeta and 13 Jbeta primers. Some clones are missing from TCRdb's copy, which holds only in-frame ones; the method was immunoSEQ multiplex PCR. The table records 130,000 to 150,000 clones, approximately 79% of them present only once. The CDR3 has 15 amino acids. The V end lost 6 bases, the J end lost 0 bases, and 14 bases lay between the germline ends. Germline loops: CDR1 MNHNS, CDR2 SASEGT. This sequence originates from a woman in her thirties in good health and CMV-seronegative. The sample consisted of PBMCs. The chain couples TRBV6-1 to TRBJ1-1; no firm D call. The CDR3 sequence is CASRRTASMNTEAFF. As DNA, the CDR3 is TGTGCCAGCAGGCGGACTGCTAGCATGAACACTGAAGCTTTCTTT.